Each of the 13 T cell receptor beta chains below was sequenced from the same sample in a study of cytomegalovirus exposure and HLA in healthy donors. Assay used: immunoSEQ multiplex PCR; TCRdb lists only in-frame clones, some missing. The table shows hundreds of thousands of clones, with roughly 84% occurring only once. The sequencing sample was made of PBMCs. Receptor source: a woman aged 18-30 years in good health and CMV-seropositive.

The rearrangement joins TRBV5-1 to TRBJ2-1, with a tentative D call TRBD2 (6 bases). This CDR3 spans 16 amino acids. Trimming stripped 0 bases from V and 4 bases from J, with 14 bases between. Germline lookup yields CDR1 SGHRS and CDR2 YFSETQ. CDR3 DNA sequence: TGCGCCAGCAGCTTGGGCCGGGGGAGGCTGTACAATGAGCAGTTCTTC. The encoded protein is CASSLGRGRLYNEQFF.

The chain joins TRBV2 to TRBJ2-7; TRBD2 is a possible D gene (6 bases). Germline V gene sequence: CDR1 SNHLY, CDR2 FYNNEI. This CDR3 has 15 amino acids. The V end lost 6 bases, the J end lost 4 bases, and 19 bases lay between the germline ends. CDR3 amino acids: CASRSDGGEVYEQYF. In DNA form, the CDR3 reads TGTGCCAGCAGATCGGACGGGGGTGAAGTTTACGAGCAGTACTTC.

This chain connects TRBV5-4 to TRBJ1-5, with D possibly matching TRBD1 (6 bases). Germline CDR1 and CDR2: SGHNT and YYREEE (reference sequence). The CDR3 has 13 amino acids. Trimming cost V 4 bases and J 6 bases, with 11 bases left between them. CDR3 loop: CASSPDRSQPQHF. The CDR3 DNA is TGTGCCAGCAGCCCCGACAGGTCTCAGCCCCAGCATTTT.

The rearrangement uses TRBV6-5 and TRBJ1-4, with 11 bases lining up with TRBD1. V shed 8 bases, J shed 8 bases, and the junction held 4 bases outside the gene matches. CDR3 length: 13 residues. Germline V gene sequence: CDR1 MNHEY, CDR2 SVGAGI. This CDR3 reads CASARDRGEKLFF. The CDR3 DNA reads as TGTGCCAGCGCGAGGGACAGGGGGGAAAAACTGTTTTTT.

The rearrangement joins TRBV28 to TRBJ2-1; weak D call: TRBD1 (6 bases). The V gene's germline CDR1 is MDHEN and CDR2 SYDVKM. The CDR3 totals 15 residues. V was cut by 3 bases and J by 5 bases, with 14 bases left in between. CDR3 coding DNA: TGTGCCAGCAGTTTGAGTCAGGGGATCCACAATGAGCAGTTCTTC. Protein sequence: CASSLSQGIHNEQFF.

CDR3 bases: TGTGCCAGCTCCTGGGCGGCGGGCACCGGGGAGCTGTTTTTT. Protein: CASSWAAGTGELFF. The rearrangement joins TRBV27 to TRBJ2-2, with D possibly TRBD2 on 5 matching bases. Between the trimmed V and J ends, which lost 8 bases and 4 bases, there was a span of 14 bases. Germline CDR1 MNHEY, CDR2 SMNVEV (reference sequence). The CDR3 sequence is 14 residues long.

This chain joins TRBV30 and TRBJ2-2; 8 bases match TRBD1. J was trimmed by 3 bases and V by 4 bases; bases with no gene match: 7. CDR3 length: 15 amino acids. From germline, CDR1 is GTSNPN and CDR2 SVGIG (reference sequence). CDR3 DNA: TGTGCCTGGAATCTGGACAGGGTAGACACCGGGGAGCTGTTTTTT. This translates into CAWNLDRVDTGELFF.

The chain carries TRBV30 and TRBJ2-3; 10 positions agree with TRBD2. Germline values: CDR1 GTSNPN, CDR2 SVGIG (reference sequence). The junction had 17 bases not matched to a gene; V was cut back by 4 bases and J by 4 bases. The length of the CDR3 is 18 residues. The CDR3 is CAWIARAGGRGGPDTQYF. CDR3 sequence (DNA): TGTGCCTGGATAGCAAGAGCGGGAGGGCGTGGGGGCCCAGATACGCAGTATTTT.

This rearrangement joins TRBV6-1 to TRBJ1-2, with 7 nucleotides matching TRBD1. This CDR3 contains 12 residues. Per germline, CDR1 MNHNS and CDR2 SASEGT. Trimming removed 7 bases from V and 2 bases from J; junction bases left unmatched: 1. CDR3 protein: CASTGGNYGYTF. The CDR3 DNA reads TGTGCCAGCACAGGGGGAAACTATGGCTACACCTTC.

The chain joins TRBV2 to TRBJ2-2, with 10 bases identical to TRBD2. The V gene end was trimmed by 8 bases and the J gene end by 0 bases; junction bases not matched to a gene: 6. This CDR3 spans 16 amino acids. CDR1 and CDR2 from the germline V gene are SNHLY and FYNNEI. The CDR3 spells CASAIAGGTNTGELFF. The CDR3 DNA follows: TGTGCCAGCGCCATAGCGGGAGGAACGAACACCGGGGAGCTGTTTTTT.

This clone was counted between two and nine times. V gene TRBV7-2 combines with J gene TRBJ1-1, with D possibly matching TRBD1 (6 bases). Germline V lookup: CDR1 SGHTA, CDR2 FQGNSA. V lost 5 bases and J lost 1, with 8 bases in between. The CDR3 runs 13 residues. For the CDR3, the DNA is TGTGCCAGCAGCAAACAGGGGAACACTGAAGCTTTCTTT. This gives the protein CASSKQGNTEAFF.

The chain has TRBV9 and TRBJ2-1, with 7 nucleotides matching TRBD1. The CDR3 is made up of 16 amino acids. Germline CDR1 SGDLS, CDR2 YYNGEE. Unmatched junction bases numbered 6, after V lost 2 bases and J lost 1 base. This CDR3 reads CASSVSTGASYNEQFF. The CDR3 DNA follows: TGTGCCAGCAGCGTTAGCACAGGGGCGTCCTACAATGAGCAGTTCTTC.

This chain uses TRBV6-1 with TRBJ1-1, with a possible D match to TRBD1 (6 bases). This CDR3 region has 14 residues. V lost 3 bases and J lost 3, with 11 bases in between. Germline CDR1 MNHNS, CDR2 SASEGT. The CDR3 region has the DNA TGTGCCAGCAGTGATACTCAGGGGTACACTGAAGCTTTCTTT. Its translation is CASSDTQGYTEAFF.